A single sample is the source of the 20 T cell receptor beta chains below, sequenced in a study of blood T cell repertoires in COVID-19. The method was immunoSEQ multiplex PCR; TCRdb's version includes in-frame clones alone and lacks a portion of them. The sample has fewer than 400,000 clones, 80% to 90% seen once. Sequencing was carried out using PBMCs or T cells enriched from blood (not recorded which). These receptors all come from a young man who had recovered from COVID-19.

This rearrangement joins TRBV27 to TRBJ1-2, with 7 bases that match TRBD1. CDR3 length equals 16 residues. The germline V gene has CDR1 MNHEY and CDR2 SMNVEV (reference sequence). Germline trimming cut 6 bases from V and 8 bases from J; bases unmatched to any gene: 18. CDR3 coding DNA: TGTGCCAGCAGCGACAGGGTCCGGACGTCGGGGCGCGGCTACACCTTC. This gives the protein CASSDRVRTSGRGYTF.

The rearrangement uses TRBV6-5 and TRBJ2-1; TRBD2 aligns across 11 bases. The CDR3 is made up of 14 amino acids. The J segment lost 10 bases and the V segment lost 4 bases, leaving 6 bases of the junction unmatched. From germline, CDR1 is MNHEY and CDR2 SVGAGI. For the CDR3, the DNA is TGTGCCAGCAGTTTTAGCGGGGGGGCAGGAGAGCAGTTCTTC. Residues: CASSFSGGAGEQFF.

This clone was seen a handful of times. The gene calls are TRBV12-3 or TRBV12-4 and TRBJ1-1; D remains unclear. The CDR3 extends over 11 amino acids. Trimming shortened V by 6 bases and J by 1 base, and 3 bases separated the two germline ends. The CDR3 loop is CASSRNTEAFF. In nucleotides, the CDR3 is TGTGCCAGCAGCAGGAACACTGAAGCTTTCTTT.

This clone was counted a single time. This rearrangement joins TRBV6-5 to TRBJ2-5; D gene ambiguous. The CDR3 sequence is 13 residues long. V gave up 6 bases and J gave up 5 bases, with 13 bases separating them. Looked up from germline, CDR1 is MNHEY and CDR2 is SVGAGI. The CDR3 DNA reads TGTGCCAGCAGGACGACATATGCGGAGACCCAGTACTTC. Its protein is CASRTTYAETQYF.

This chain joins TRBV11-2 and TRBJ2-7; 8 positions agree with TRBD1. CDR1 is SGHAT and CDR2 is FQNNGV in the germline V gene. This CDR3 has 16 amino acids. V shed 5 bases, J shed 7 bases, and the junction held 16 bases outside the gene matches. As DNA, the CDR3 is TGTGCCAGCAGCGCTCAGACGACAGGGGTTAGGCGAGAGCAGTACTTC. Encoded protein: CASSAQTTGVRREQYF.

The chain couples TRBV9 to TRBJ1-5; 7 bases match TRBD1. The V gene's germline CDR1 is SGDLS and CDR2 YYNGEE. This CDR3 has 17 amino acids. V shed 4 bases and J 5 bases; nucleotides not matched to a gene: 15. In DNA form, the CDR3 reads TGTGCCAGCAGCTCCCTCCCCGTCGGGACAGAGCATCAGCCCCAGCATTTT. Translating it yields CASSSLPVGTEHQPQHF.

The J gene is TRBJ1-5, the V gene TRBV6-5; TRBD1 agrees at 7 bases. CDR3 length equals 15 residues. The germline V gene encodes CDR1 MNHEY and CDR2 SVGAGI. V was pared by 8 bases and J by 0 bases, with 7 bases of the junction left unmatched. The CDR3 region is CASEGQPFSNQPQHF. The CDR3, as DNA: TGTGCCAGCGAGGGACAGCCCTTTAGCAATCAGCCCCAGCATTTT.

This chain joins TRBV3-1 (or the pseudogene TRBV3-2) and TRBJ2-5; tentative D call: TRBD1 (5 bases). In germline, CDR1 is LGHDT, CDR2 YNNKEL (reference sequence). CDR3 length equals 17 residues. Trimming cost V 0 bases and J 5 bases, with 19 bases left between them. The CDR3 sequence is CASSQDTHPQGWETQYF. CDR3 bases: TGTGCCAGCAGCCAAGATACTCATCCTCAGGGCTGGGAGACCCAGTACTTC.

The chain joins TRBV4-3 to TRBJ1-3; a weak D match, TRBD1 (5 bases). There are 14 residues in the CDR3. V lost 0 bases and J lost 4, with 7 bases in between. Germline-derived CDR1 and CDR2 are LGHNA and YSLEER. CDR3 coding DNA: TGCGCCAGCAGCCAAGATGGGGGGGGAAACACCATATATTTT. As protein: CASSQDGGGNTIYF.

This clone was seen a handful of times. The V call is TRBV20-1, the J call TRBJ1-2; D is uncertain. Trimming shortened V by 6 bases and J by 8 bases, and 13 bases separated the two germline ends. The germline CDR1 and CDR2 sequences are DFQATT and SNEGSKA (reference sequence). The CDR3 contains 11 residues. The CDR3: CSAYSSEGYTF. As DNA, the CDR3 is TGCAGTGCCTACAGCTCCGAAGGCTACACCTTC.

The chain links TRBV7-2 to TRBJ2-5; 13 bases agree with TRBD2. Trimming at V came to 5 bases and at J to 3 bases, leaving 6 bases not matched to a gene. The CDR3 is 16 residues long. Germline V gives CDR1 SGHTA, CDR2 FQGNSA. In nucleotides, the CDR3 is TGTGCCAGCAGCCGGAGGACTAGCGGGGGAAAAGAGACCCAGTACTTC. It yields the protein CASSRRTSGGKETQYF.

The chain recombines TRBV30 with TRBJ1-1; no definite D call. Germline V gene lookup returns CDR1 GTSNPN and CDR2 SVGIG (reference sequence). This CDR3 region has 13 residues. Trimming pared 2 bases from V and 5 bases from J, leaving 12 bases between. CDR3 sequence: CAWSPSRWTEAFF. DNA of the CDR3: TGTGCCTGGAGTCCATCCCGGTGGACTGAAGCTTTCTTT.

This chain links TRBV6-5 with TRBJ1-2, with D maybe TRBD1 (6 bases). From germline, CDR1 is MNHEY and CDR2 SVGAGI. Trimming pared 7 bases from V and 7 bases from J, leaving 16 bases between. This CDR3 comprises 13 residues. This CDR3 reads CASTRGGRAGYTF. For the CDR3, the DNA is TGTGCCAGCACTAGGGGGGGCAGGGCTGGCTACACCTTC.

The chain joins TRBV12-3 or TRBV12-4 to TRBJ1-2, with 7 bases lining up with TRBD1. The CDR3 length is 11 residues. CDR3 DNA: TGTGCGGTACAGGGGAACTATGGCTACACCTTC. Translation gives CAVQGNYGYTF.

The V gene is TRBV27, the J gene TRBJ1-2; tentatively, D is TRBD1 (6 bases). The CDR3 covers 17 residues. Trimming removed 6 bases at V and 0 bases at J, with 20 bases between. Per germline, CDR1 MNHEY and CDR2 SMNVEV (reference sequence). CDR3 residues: CASRGPLGQRANYGYTF. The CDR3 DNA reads TGTGCCAGCAGGGGACCCTTGGGACAAAGAGCTAACTATGGCTACACCTTC.

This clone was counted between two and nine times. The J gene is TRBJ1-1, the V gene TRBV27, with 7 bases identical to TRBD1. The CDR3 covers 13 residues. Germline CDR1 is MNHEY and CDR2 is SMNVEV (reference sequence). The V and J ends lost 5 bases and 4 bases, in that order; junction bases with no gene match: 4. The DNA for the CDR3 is TGTGCCAGCAGTGTCGACAGGGCCACTGAAGCTTTCTTT. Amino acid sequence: CASSVDRATEAFF.

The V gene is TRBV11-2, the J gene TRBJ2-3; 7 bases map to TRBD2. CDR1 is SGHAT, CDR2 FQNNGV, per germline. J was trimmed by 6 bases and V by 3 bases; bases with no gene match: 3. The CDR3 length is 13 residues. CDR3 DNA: TGTGCCAGCAGCTTCGGGGGGAGCGATACGCAGTATTTT. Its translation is CASSFGGSDTQYF.

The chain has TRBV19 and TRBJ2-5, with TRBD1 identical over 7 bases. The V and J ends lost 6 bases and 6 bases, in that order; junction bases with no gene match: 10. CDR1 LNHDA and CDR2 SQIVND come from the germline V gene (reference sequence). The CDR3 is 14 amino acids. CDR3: CASSGTAPSQTQYF. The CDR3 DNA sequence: TGTGCCAGTAGCGGGACAGCCCCCAGCCAGACCCAGTACTTC.

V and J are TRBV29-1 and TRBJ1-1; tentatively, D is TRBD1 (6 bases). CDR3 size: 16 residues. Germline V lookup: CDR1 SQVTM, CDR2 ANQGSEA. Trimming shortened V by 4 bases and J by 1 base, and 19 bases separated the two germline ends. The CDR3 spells CSVGDNLLGGNTEAFF. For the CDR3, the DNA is TGCAGCGTTGGGGACAATCTCCTAGGGGGGAACACTGAAGCTTTCTTT.

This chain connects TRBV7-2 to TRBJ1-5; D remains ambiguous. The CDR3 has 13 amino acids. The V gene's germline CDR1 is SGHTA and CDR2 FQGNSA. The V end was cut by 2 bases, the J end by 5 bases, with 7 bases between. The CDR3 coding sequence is TGTGCCAGCAGCTTACAGCGAGATCAGCCCCAGCATTTT. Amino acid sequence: CASSLQRDQPQHF.